These 10 T cell receptor beta chains share one sample of origin, sequenced in a study of blood T cell repertoires in COVID-19. Libraries were prepared by immunoSEQ multiplex PCR; TCRdb keeps only in-frame clonotypes and omits some of them. This sample has roughly 250,000 clones, with approximately 83% found just once. Sequencing was performed on PBMCs or T cells enriched from blood (not recorded which). These receptors were taken from a woman aged 25 to 39 who had recovered from COVID-19.

CDR3 loop: CASSKGLKLPNEKLFF. The CDR3 coding sequence is TGTGCCAGCAGCAAAGGTTTGAAACTCCCTAATGAAAAACTGTTTTTT. V gene TRBV21-1 combines with J gene TRBJ1-4. TRBV21-1 is listed as a pseudogene. The CDR3 extends over 16 amino acids.

This chain uses TRBV5-1 with TRBJ1-6; maybe TRBD1 (5 bases). Germline CDR1 is SGHRS and CDR2 is YFSETQ. Trimming removed 5 bases from V and 7 bases from J, with 10 bases in between. The length of the CDR3 is 13 residues. Written as DNA, the CDR3 is TGCGCCAGCAGACAGGAGATGAATTCACCCCTCCACTTT. Translating gives CASRQEMNSPLHF.

The V and J genes are TRBV6-2 or TRBV6-3 and TRBJ2-1; 10 nucleotides agree with TRBD2. The CDR3 is 19 residues long. After removal of 6 bases from V and 5 bases from J, the junction contained 19 bases not matched to a gene. Per germline, CDR1 MNHEY and CDR2 SVGEGT. CDR3 sequence reads: CASSFGDGASGRVNNEQFF. The DNA of the CDR3 is TGTGCCAGCAGCTTCGGGGACGGTGCTAGCGGGAGAGTGAACAATGAGCAGTTCTTC.

The chain links TRBV15 to TRBJ2-7; TRBD2 matches at 9 bases. J gave up 3 bases and V 6 bases, and 15 bases lay outside the gene matches. This CDR3 region has 17 residues. Germline loops: CDR1 LNHNV, CDR2 YYDKDF (reference sequence). The DNA of the CDR3 is TGTGCCACCAGTCAAGTACCGTCCCTAGCGGGGCGCTACGAGCAGTACTTC. Translation gives CATSQVPSLAGRYEQYF. Looking up the rest from reference TRBV15 and TRBJ2-7 gives the full variable domain: DAMVIQNPRYQVTQFGKPVTLSCSQTLNHNVMYWYQQKSSQAPKLLFHYYDKDFNNEADTPDNFQSRRPNTSFCFLDIRSPGLGDTAMYLCATSQVPSLAGRYEQYFGPGTRLTVT.

The rearrangement uses TRBV3-1 (or the pseudogene TRBV3-2) and TRBJ2-1; possible D gene TRBD2, 6 bases. V lost 0 bases, J lost 9 bases, and 12 bases lay in between. CDR3 length equals 14 residues. CDR1 is LGHDT and CDR2 is YNNKEL in the germline V gene (reference sequence). Here the CDR3 reads CASSQDDPGGEQFF. CDR3 DNA sequence: TGTGCCAGCAGCCAAGACGACCCCGGGGGTGAGCAGTTCTTC.

The V call is TRBV28, the J call TRBJ1-5; TRBD1 agrees at 9 bases. CDR3 length equals 15 residues. V lost 3 bases to trimming and J lost 7 bases; unmatched junction nucleotides: 7. CDR1 and CDR2 (germline): MDHEN, SYDVKM. DNA for the CDR3: TGTGCCAGCAGTTTCCGGACAGGGGTCCCACAGCCCCAGCATTTT. This translates into CASSFRTGVPQPQHF. Full variable domain (rest looked up from reference TRBV28 and TRBJ1-5): DVKVTQSSRYLVKRTGEKVFLECVQDMDHENMFWYRQDPGLGLRLIYFSYDVKMKEKGDIPEGYSVSREKKERFSLILESASTNQTSMYLCASSFRTGVPQPQHFGDGTRLSIL.

The chain links TRBV14 to TRBJ2-1; the D gene is possibly TRBD2 (5 bases). CDR3 size: 15 residues. The V gene's germline CDR1 is SGHDN and CDR2 FVKESK. Trimming removed 0 bases at V and 6 bases at J, with 12 bases between. CDR3 protein: CASSQDWRSGNEQFF. The CDR3 coding sequence is TGTGCCAGCAGCCAAGACTGGAGGAGCGGCAATGAGCAGTTCTTC.

V is TRBV19 and J is TRBJ2-2, with 8 positions matching TRBD1. Trimming at V came to 3 bases and at J to 7 bases, leaving 7 bases not matched to a gene. CDR1 is LNHDA, CDR2 SQIVND, per germline (reference sequence). The CDR3 contains 15 residues. As DNA, the CDR3 is TGTGCCAGTAGTATCAGCAGGGGGCTTGGCGGGGAGCTGTTTTTT. It codes for CASSISRGLGGELFF.

V gene TRBV14 combines with J gene TRBJ1-1; a possible D gene is TRBD1 (6 bases). The CDR3 consists of 15 residues. The germline CDR1 and CDR2 sequences are SGHDN and FVKESK. The ends were cut back, 4 bases at V and 3 bases at J, with 15 bases in the middle. CDR3 loop: CASSRATGWDTEAFF. The CDR3 DNA is TGTGCCAGCAGCCGAGCGACAGGTTGGGACACTGAAGCTTTCTTT.

This clone was seen a few times. The chain links TRBV3-1 (or the pseudogene TRBV3-2) to TRBJ2-2, with TRBD1 as a possible D gene (6 bases). This CDR3 has 15 residues. The V end was cut by 2 bases, the J end by 4 bases, with 11 bases between. Germline V gene lookup returns CDR1 LGHDT and CDR2 YNNKEL (reference sequence). In nucleotides, the CDR3 is TGTGCCAGCAGCCAATCAGGGGCAGGCACCGGGGAGCTGTTTTTT. Amino acids: CASSQSGAGTGELFF.